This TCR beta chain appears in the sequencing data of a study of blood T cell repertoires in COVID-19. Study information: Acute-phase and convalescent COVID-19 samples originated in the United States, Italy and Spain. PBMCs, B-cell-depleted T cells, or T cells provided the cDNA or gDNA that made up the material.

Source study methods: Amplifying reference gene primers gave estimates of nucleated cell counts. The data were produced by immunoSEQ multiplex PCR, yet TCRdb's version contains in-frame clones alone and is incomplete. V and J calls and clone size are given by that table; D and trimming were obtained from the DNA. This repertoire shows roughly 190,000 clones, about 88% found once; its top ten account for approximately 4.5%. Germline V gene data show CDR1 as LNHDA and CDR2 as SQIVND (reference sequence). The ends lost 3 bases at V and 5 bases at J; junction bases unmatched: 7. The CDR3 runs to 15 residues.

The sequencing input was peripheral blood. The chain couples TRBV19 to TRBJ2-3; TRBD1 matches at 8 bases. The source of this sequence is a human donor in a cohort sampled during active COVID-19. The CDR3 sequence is CASSMGDRLGDTQYF. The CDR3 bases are TGTGCCAGTAGTATGGGGGACAGGTTGGGAGATACGCAGTATTTT.